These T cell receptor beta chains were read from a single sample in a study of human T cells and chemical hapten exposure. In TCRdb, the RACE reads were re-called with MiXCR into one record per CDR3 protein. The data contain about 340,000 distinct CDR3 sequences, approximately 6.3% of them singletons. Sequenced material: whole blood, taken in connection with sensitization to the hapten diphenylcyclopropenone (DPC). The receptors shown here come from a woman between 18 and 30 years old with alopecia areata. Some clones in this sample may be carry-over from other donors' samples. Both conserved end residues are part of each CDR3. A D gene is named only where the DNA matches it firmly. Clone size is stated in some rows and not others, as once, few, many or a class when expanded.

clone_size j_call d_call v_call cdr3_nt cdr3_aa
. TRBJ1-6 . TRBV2 TGTGCCAGCAGTAGCGAGGCAACCAATAATTCACCCCTCCACTTT CASSSEATNNSPLHF
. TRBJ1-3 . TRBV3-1 TGTGCCAGCAGCCAAACTGGAAACACCATATATTTT CASSQTGNTIYF
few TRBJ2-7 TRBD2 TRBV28 TGTGCCAGCAGCTCGGCCGGGACTAGATCCTACGAGCAGTACTTC CASSSAGTRSYEQYF
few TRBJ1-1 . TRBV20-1 TGCAGTGCTAGAGACCCAAAGGACAACACTGAAGCTTTCTTT CSARDPKDNTEAFF
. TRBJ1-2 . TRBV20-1 TGCAGTGCTAGAGATCTGCAGGGGTCTAACTATGGCTACACCTTC CSARDLQGSNYGYTF
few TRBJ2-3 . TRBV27 TGTGCCAGCAGTTTATCAGGTGACAGAAGCACAGATACGCAGTATTTT CASSLSGDRSTDTQYF
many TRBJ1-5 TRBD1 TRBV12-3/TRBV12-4 TGTGCCAGCAGTCCCGACAGGGTCAATCAGCCCCAGCATTTT CASSPDRVNQPQHF
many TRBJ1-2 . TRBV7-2 TGTGCCAGCAGCTTAGACCAGGCAGGGGCCGGCTACACCTTC CASSLDQAGAGYTF
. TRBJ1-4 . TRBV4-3 TGCGCCAGCAGCCCCCAAGACAGTTTTAATGAAAAACTGTTTTTT CASSPQDSFNEKLFF
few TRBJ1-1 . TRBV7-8 TGTGCCAGCAGCCCTGGCGATGAAAACACTGAAGCTTTCTTT CASSPGDENTEAFF
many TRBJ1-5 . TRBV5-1 TGCGCCAGCAGCGAGGGGCAGGGGAATCAGCCCCAGCATTTT CASSEGQGNQPQHF
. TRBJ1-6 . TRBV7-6 TGTGCCAGCAGCTTAGAGCCAGGGAATTCACCCCTCCACTTT CASSLEPGNSPLHF
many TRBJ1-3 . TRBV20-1 TGCAGTGCTAGGCCGGCCACTGGAAACACCATATATTTT CSARPATGNTIYF
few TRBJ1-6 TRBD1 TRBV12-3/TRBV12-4 TGTGCCAGCAGCCGTGGGACAGGGGTTTCACCCCTCCACTTT CASSRGTGVSPLHF
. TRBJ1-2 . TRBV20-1 TGCAGTGCTAAACACCGATTGGGGGAGACAGGTCAACCCTCCTATGGCTACACCTTC CSAKHRLGETGQPSYGYTF
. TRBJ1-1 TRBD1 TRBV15 TGTGCCACCAGCAGATGGACAGGGAACACTGAAGCTTTCTTT CATSRWTGNTEAFF
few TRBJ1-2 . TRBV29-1 TGCAGCGTTGCTAACTATGGCTACACCTTC CSVANYGYTF
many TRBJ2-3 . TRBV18 TGTGCCAGCTCACCCCCTCGGACAGGCACAGATACGCAGTATTTT CASSPPRTGTDTQYF
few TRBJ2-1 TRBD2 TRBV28 TGTGCCAGCAGTTTAGGGGGCGGACTAGCGGGGCGGCAGTTCTTC CASSLGGGLAGRQFF
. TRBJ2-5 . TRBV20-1 TGCAGTGCTAGAGCTGAGACCCAGTACTTC CSARAETQYF
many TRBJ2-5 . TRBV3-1 TGTGCCAGCAGATTGCGGGGCCAAGAGACCCAGTACTTC CASRLRGQETQYF
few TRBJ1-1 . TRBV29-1 TGCAGCCCGTCCTATCGGGAGAACACTGAAGCTTTCTTT CSPSYRENTEAFF
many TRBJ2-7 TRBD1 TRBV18 TGTGCCAGCTCACCACAAGGGACAGGGGGTGCCGACGAGCAGTACTTC CASSPQGTGGADEQYF
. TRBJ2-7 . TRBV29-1 TGCAGCGCCCTGGGGCAGGACGAGCAGTACTTC CSALGQDEQYF
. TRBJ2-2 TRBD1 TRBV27 TGTGCCAGCAGTGAAGGACAGGGGGCAGGCGGGGAGCTGTTTTTT CASSEGQGAGGELFF
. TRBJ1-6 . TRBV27 TGTGCCAGTGGGACCGACTCCCATAATTCACCCCTCCACTTT CASGTDSHNSPLHF
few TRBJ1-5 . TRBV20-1 TGCAGTGCTAGAGTCACGGACCAGCCCCAGCATTTT CSARVTDQPQHF
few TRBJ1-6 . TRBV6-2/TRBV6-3 TGTGCCAGCAGTAAACCGGCGGACCTAAATGCCTATAATTCACCCCTCCACTTT CASSKPADLNAYNSPLHF
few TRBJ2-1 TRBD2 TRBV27 TGTGCCAGCACCCGGGGAGGGCCCTCCTACAATGAGCAGTTCTTC CASTRGGPSYNEQFF
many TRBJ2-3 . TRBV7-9 TGTGCCAGCAGTCTTACTCTGAGCACAGATACGCAGTATTTT CASSLTLSTDTQYF
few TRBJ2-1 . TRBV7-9 TGTGCCAGCAGCCTCCCGTCCCGGGGGCCCTCCAACAATGAGCAGTTCTTC CASSLPSRGPSNNEQFF
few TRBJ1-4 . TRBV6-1 TGTGCCAGCAGTGTAACAGATGAAAAACTGTTTTTT CASSVTDEKLFF
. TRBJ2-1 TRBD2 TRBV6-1 TGTGCCAGCAGAGACGGACTAGCGGGGGGGCGGGAGCAGTTCTTC CASRDGLAGGREQFF
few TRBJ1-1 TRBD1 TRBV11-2 TGTGCCAGTACCCGGGACAGGGGAACTGAAGCTTTCTTT CASTRDRGTEAFF
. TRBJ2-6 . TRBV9 TGTGCCAGCAGTGACACTGGGGCCAACGTCCTGACTTTC CASSDTGANVLTF
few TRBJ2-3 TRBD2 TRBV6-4 TGTGCCAGCAGTGAAACGGGGGGTGGCACAGATACGCAGTATTTT CASSETGGGTDTQYF
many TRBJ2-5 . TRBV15 TGTGCCACCAGCAGGGCTGGACAGTACCAAGAGACCCAGTACTTC CATSRAGQYQETQYF
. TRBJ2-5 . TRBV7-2 TGTGCCAGCACCCCGGACCGACAAGAGACCCAGTACTTC CASTPDRQETQYF
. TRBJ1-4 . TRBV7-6 TGTGCCAGCAGCCTGACAGGAGTTGCAACTAATGAAAAACTGTTTTTT CASSLTGVATNEKLFF
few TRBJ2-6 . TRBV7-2 TGTGCCAGCAGCGGGTCAGGAGGGGCCAACGTCCTGACTTTC CASSGSGGANVLTF
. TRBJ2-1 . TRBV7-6 TGTGCCAGCAGCCTGGGGGGCAGCTCCTACATTGAGCAGTTCTTC CASSLGGSSYIEQFF
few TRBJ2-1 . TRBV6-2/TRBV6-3 TGTGCCAGCAGTCCACGTATCAATGAGCAGTTCTTC CASSPRINEQFF
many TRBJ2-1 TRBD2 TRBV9 TGTGCCAGCAGCGTAGGTAGCGGGGGGTTCTATGAGCAGTTCTTC CASSVGSGGFYEQFF
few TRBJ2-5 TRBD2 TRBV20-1 TGCAGTGCTACAGCGGGGACTCGGCAAGAGACCCAGTACTTC CSATAGTRQETQYF
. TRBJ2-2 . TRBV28 TGTGCCAGCAGACCGCAGGGGCCTAACACCGGGGAGCTGTTTTTT CASRPQGPNTGELFF
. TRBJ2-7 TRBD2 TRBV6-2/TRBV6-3 TGTGCCAGCAGTTCTCTGGGGGGGAGCTCCTACGAGCAGTACTTC CASSSLGGSSYEQYF
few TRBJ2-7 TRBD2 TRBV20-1 TGCAGTGCTCATGGGACTAGCGGGGTTTCCTACGAGCAGTACTTC CSAHGTSGVSYEQYF
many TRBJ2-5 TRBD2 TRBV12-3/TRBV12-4 TGTGCCAGCAGTTCGAACATTGGGCGGGGGGTCCAAGAGACCCAGTACTTC CASSSNIGRGVQETQYF
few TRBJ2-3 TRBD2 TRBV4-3 TGCGCCAGCAGCCGATTTATGCGGGGGTCTACCACAGATACGCAGTATTTT CASSRFMRGSTTDTQYF
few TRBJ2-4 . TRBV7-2 TGTGCCAGCAGCTTAGGAGAAATTCGGCCCAAAAACATTCAGTACTTC CASSLGEIRPKNIQYF
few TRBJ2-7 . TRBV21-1 TGTGCCAGCAGCAAAGATGGTGGGGGTCGGTACGAGCAGTACTTC CASSKDGGGRYEQYF
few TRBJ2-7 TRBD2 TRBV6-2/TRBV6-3 TGTGCCAGCAGTGACGGGGACGGGAGGTACGAGCAGTACTTC CASSDGDGRYEQYF
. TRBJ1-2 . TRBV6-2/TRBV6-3 TGTGCCAGCAGTTTGGGACAATCACGCGGCTACACCTTC CASSLGQSRGYTF